The 19 T cell receptor beta chains below all came from one sample that was sequenced in a study of monozygotic twins with cystic fibrosis. Assay used: immunoSEQ multiplex PCR; TCRdb lists only in-frame clones, some missing. Of fewer than 30,000 clones in the sample, roughly 80% are singletons; the top ten hold 0.88%. Sequencing was done on a sample of blood. The receptors derive from a girl aged 2-15 years with cystic fibrosis.

This clone was seen once. This chain connects TRBV30 to TRBJ2-7; D remains ambiguous. CDR1 and CDR2 (germline): GTSNPN, SVGIG (reference sequence). This CDR3 region has 12 residues. The V gene lost 0 bases and the J gene lost 3 bases, with 6 bases spanning the gap. The CDR3 sequence: CAWSVPGYEQYF. The CDR3 DNA reads TGTGCCTGGAGTGTACCAGGCTACGAGCAGTACTTC.

V is TRBV30 and J is TRBJ1-1; D remains unclear. V was cut by 7 bases and J by 0 bases, with 12 bases left in between. Germline assignment: CDR1 GTSNPN and CDR2 SVGIG (reference sequence). The CDR3 sequence is 13 residues long. CDR3 bases: TGTGCCTTCGCGGGCCCTTTGAACACTGAAGCTTTCTTT. Protein: CAFAGPLNTEAFF.

About this clone: A read error may produce the germline difference seen at one junction end. The chain has TRBV9 and TRBJ2-2; tentatively, D is TRBD2 (6 bases). The germline CDR1 and CDR2 sequences are SGDLS and YYNGEE. The CDR3 runs to 14 residues. Here the CDR3 DNA reads TGTGCAAGCACCCCCCGGGAGCGGACCGGGGAGCTGTTTTTT. This gives the protein CASTPRERTGELFF. Supplemented by reference TRBV9 and TRBJ2-2, the full variable domain reads DSGVTQTPKHLITATGQRVTLRCSPRSGDLSVYWYQQSLDQGLQFLIQYYNGEERAKGNILERFSAQQFPDLHSELNLSSLELGDSALYFCASTPRERTGELFFGEGSRLTVL.

This chain connects TRBV29-1 to TRBJ1-2; no reliable D call. CDR3 length equals 14 residues. Germline assignment: CDR1 SQVTM and CDR2 ANQGSEA. V was shortened by 6 bases and J by 7 bases, with 21 bases between the two germline ends. The CDR3, as DNA: TGCAGCGTCGGGTTGCACCGCCTCGAGGGTGGCTACACCTTC. Protein product: CSVGLHRLEGGYTF.

V is TRBV7-9 and J is TRBJ1-3; TRBD1 matches at 9 bases. The CDR3 has 14 amino acids. Germline V CDR1 and CDR2: SEHNR, FQNEAQ (reference sequence). V was pared by 5 bases and J by 4 bases, with 3 bases of the junction left unmatched. CDR3 protein: CASSRTGAGNTIYF. DNA of the CDR3: TGTGCCAGCAGCCGGACAGGGGCGGGAAACACCATATATTTT.

This sequence joins TRBV6-5 and TRBJ1-2, with a weak D call TRBD1 (6 bases). CDR3 length: 15 amino acids. CDR1 MNHEY and CDR2 SVGAGI come from the germline V gene. V dropped 10 bases and J dropped 4 bases, with 22 bases sitting between them. The CDR3 region has the DNA TGTGCCACCAGGACAGATGGGAGCATCATCTATGGCTACACCTTC. As protein: CATRTDGSIIYGYTF.

The chain has TRBV27 and TRBJ2-1; no firm D call. Trimming removed 7 bases from V and 0 bases from J, with 10 bases in between. Germline lookup yields CDR1 MNHEY and CDR2 SMNVEV (reference sequence). The CDR3 sequence is 14 residues long. The CDR3 DNA reads TGTGCCAGCATCTCAGATAGCTCCTACAATGAGCAGTTCTTC. Translation gives CASISDSSYNEQFF.

DNA of the CDR3: TGTGCCAGCAGCCAAGAGTCCATCCCGGGGGATGAGCAGTTCTTC. This translates into CASSQESIPGDEQFF. V usage is TRBV14 and J usage is TRBJ2-1; the D gene is possibly TRBD2 (6 bases). The CDR3 is 15 amino acids. The V gene's germline CDR1 is SGHDN and CDR2 FVKESK. V lost 0 bases and J 8 bases, leaving 14 bases between the germline ends.

This chain links TRBV11-2 with TRBJ2-7; TRBD2 is a possible D gene (5 bases). CDR1 is SGHAT, CDR2 FQNNGV, per germline. Trimming shortened V by 3 bases and J by 0 bases, and 15 bases separated the two germline ends. This CDR3 has 16 amino acids. CDR3 residues: CASSFNMGAFSYEQYF. CDR3 sequence (DNA): TGTGCCAGCAGCTTTAATATGGGAGCGTTCTCCTACGAGCAGTACTTC. The full variable domain, completed using reference TRBV11-2 and TRBJ2-7, is EAGVAQSPRYKIIEKRQSVAFWCNPISGHATLYWYQQILGQGPKLLIQFQNNGVVDDSQLPKDRFSAERLKGVDSTLKIQPAKLEDSAVYLCASSFNMGAFSYEQYFGPGTRLTVT.

The CDR3 bases are TGTGCCAGCAGCTTGCGACAGTGGGCCAGCTCTGGGGCCAACGTCCTGACTTTC. This codes for CASSLRQWASSGANVLTF. The chain links TRBV5-4 to TRBJ2-6; tentatively, D is TRBD1 (5 bases). V lost 1 base to trimming and J lost 0 bases, with 14 bases between them. The germline gives CDR1 SGHNT, CDR2 YYREEE (reference sequence). This CDR3 is 18 amino acids long.

The V call is TRBV30, the J call TRBJ1-2; D call uncertain. CDR1 and CDR2 (germline): GTSNPN, SVGIG (reference sequence). V shed 0 bases and J shed 7 bases, with 18 bases lying between them. The CDR3 is 15 residues long. The CDR3 DNA reads TGTGCCTGGAGTGTACTAAACGCCGGAGGAGTTGGCTACACCTTC. Translation gives CAWSVLNAGGVGYTF.

V gene TRBV6-5 combines with J gene TRBJ2-7; D is perhaps TRBD1 (6 bases). This CDR3 region has 15 residues. Germline loops: CDR1 MNHEY, CDR2 SVGAGI. Trimming cost V 0 bases and J 0 bases, with 9 bases left between them. The CDR3: CASSYSDRTSYEQYF. DNA of the CDR3: TGTGCCAGCAGTTACTCCGACAGGACCTCCTACGAGCAGTACTTC.

This clone was recorded once. The chain carries TRBV30 and TRBJ1-5; 8 bases are a match to TRBD1. Losses at the gene ends were 6 bases for V and 3 bases for J; bases not matched to a gene: 4. The CDR3 extends over 13 amino acids. Per germline, CDR1 GTSNPN and CDR2 SVGIG (reference sequence). CDR3 nucleotides: TGTGCCTGCGGGACAGGCCCCAATCAGCCCCAGCATTTT. Its translation: CACGTGPNQPQHF.

The CDR3 DNA reads as TGTGCCAGCAGCACGAGACTAGCGGGATTCACAGATACGCAGTATTTT. Protein product: CASSTRLAGFTDTQYF. The V call is TRBV5-4, the J call TRBJ2-3; TRBD2 agrees at 11 bases. The CDR3 totals 16 residues. The junction had 6 bases not matched to a gene; V was cut back by 4 bases and J by 2 bases. Germline V lookup: CDR1 SGHNT, CDR2 YYREEE (reference sequence).

V and J are TRBV6-4 and TRBJ2-2; 9 nucleotides agree with TRBD1. Germline V CDR1 and CDR2: MRHNA, SNTAGT. Germline trimming cut 6 bases from V and 2 bases from J; bases unmatched to any gene: 4. This CDR3 region has 15 residues. CDR3 protein: CASRAQGANTGELFF. CDR3 nucleotide sequence: TGTGCCAGCAGAGCACAGGGGGCCAACACCGGGGAGCTGTTTTTT.

The chain links TRBV6-5 to TRBJ1-3, with 8 bases fitting TRBD1. CDR3 length equals 15 residues. Germline V gives CDR1 MNHEY, CDR2 SVGAGI. The J segment lost 4 bases and the V segment lost 6 bases, leaving 8 bases of the junction unmatched. CDR3 protein: CASSQDRGEGNTIYF. CDR3 bases: TGTGCCAGCAGCCAAGACAGGGGTGAAGGAAACACCATATATTTT.

CDR3 amino acids: CASSPGGPAYEQYF. Here the CDR3 DNA reads TGTGCCAGCAGCCCGGGAGGGCCCGCCTACGAGCAGTACTTC. The chain has TRBV11-1 and TRBJ2-7; TRBD2 agrees at 8 bases. V was clipped by 5 bases and J by 2 bases; unmatched bases: 5. The CDR3 contains 14 residues. Germline CDR1 is SGHAT and CDR2 is FQDESV (reference sequence).

V is TRBV19 and J is TRBJ2-5; weak D call: TRBD2 (5 bases). Germline assignment: CDR1 LNHDA and CDR2 SQIVND (reference sequence). The CDR3 covers 14 residues. The V and J ends lost 1 base and 5 bases respectively, with 11 bases between them. The CDR3 loop is CASSIGRGPETQYF. CDR3 nucleotides: TGTGCCAGTAGTATAGGTCGGGGTCCGGAGACCCAGTACTTC.

The chain couples TRBV6-1 to TRBJ2-1, with D perhaps matching TRBD1 (6 bases). The V end was cut by 8 bases, the J end by 10 bases, with 12 bases between. CDR3 length: 11 residues. CDR1 is MNHNS, CDR2 SASEGT, per germline. CDR3 nucleotide sequence: TGTGCCAGCGGGGGCTTTGGGGAGCAGTTCTTC. Translated: CASGGFGEQFF.